This T cell receptor (beta chain) emerged from a study of blood T cell repertoires in COVID-19. Study summary: The cDNA or gDNA used as material had been derived from T cells, B-cell-depleted T cells, or PBMCs.

J gave up 0 bases and V 1 base, and 3 bases lay outside the gene matches. This CDR3 has 15 amino acids. CDR1 SGHTA and CDR2 FQGNSA come from the germline V gene. Sequencing was performed with immunoSEQ multiplex PCR; in TCRdb, only in-frame clones are kept and a portion is missing. The sample yields some 250,000 clones, less than 90% seen once. The sequence was collected from a woman aged 25-40 years with COVID-19, enrolled during active disease. The V call is TRBV7-2, the J call TRBJ2-7; 7 positions match TRBD2. The sequenced sample was peripheral blood. In DNA, the CDR3 is TGTGCCAGCAGCTTAGAGGGCGGGGGCTCCTACGAGCAGTACTTC. It codes for CASSLEGGGSYEQYF.